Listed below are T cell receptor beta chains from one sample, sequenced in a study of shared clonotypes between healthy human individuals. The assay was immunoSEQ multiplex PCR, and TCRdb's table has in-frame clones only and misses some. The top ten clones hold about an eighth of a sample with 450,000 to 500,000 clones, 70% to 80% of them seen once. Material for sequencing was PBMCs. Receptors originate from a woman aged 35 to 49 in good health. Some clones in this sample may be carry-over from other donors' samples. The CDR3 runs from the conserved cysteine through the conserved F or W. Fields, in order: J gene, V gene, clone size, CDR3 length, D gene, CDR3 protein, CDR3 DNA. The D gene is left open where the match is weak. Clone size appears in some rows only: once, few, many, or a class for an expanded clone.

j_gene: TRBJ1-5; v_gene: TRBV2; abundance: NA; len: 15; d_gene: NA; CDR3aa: CASKVGQSPNQPQHF; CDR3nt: TGTGCCAGCAAGGTTGGGCAGTCCCCGAATCAGCCCCAGCATTTT
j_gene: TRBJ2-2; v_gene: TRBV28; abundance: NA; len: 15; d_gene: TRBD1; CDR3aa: CASSLSGQYSGELFF; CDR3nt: TGTGCCAGCAGTTTATCGGGACAGTATTCCGGGGAGCTGTTTTTT
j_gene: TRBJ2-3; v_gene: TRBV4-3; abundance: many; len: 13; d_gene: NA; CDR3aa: CASSQGLAKRSYF; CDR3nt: TGCGCCAGCAGCCAAGGCCTAGCCAAACGCTCGTATTTT
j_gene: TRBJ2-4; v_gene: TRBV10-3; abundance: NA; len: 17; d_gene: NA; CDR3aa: CAISESGGLEGKNIQYF; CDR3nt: TGTGCCATCAGTGAGTCTGGTGGGCTCGAGGGCAAAAACATTCAGTACTTC
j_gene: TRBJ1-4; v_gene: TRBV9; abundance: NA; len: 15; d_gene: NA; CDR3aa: CASSVVEGLGEKLFF; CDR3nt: TGTGCCAGCAGCGTAGTAGAGGGCCTCGGGGAAAAACTGTTTTTT
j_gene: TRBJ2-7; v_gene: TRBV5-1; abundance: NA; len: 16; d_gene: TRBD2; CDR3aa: CASSLAQGLGLSEQYF; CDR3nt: TGCGCCAGCAGCCTGGCCCAGGGACTAGGTCTCTCCGAGCAGTACTTC
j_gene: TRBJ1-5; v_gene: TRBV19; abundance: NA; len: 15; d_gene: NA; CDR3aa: CASSIWTANNQPQHF; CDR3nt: TGTGCCAGTAGTATATGGACCGCAAATAATCAGCCCCAGCATTTT
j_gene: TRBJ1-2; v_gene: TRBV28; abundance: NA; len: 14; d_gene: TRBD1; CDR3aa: CASSGGQGVYGYTF; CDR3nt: TGTGCCAGCAGTGGGGGACAGGGGGTTTATGGCTACACCTTC
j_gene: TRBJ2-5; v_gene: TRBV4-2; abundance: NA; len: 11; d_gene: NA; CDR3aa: CASSQDETQYF; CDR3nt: TGTGCCAGCAGCCAAGACGAGACCCAGTACTTC
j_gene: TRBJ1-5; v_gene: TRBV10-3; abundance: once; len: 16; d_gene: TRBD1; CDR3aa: CAISERDRGSNQPQHF; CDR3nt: TGTGCCATCAGTGAGAGAGACAGGGGAAGCAATCAGCCCCAGCATTTT
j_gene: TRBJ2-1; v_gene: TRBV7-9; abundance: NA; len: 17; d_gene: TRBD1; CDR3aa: CASSFPGQGALGDEQFF; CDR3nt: TGTGCCAGCAGCTTCCCGGGACAGGGGGCATTGGGCGATGAGCAGTTCTTC
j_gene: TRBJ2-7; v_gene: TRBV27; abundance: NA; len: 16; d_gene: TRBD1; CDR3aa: CASSLIPGTGQYEQYF; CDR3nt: TGTGCCAGCAGTTTAATACCCGGGACAGGGCAATACGAGCAGTACTTC
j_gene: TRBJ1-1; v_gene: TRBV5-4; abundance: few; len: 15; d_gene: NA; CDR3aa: CASSLGRTENTEAFF; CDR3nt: TGTGCCAGCAGCTTGGGTCGAACCGAGAACACTGAAGCTTTCTTT
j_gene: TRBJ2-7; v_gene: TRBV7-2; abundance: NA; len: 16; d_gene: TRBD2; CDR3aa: CASSLAYSGRDYEQYF; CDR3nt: TGTGCCAGCAGCTTAGCGTATAGCGGGAGAGACTACGAGCAGTACTTC
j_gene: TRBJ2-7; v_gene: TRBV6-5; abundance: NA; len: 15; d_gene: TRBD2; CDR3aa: CASSSGLAGAYEQYF; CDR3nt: TGTGCCAGCAGCAGCGGACTAGCGGGTGCCTACGAGCAGTACTTC
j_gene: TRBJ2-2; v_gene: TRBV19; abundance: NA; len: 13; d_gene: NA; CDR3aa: CASSNRNTGELFF; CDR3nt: TGTGCCAGTAGTAACCGAAACACCGGGGAGCTGTTTTTT
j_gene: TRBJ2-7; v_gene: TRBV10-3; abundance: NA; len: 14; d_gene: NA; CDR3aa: CATALRDNSYEQYF; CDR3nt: TGTGCCACCGCCTTAAGGGACAACTCCTACGAGCAGTACTTC
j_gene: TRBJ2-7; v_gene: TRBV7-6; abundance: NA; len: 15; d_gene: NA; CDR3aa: CASSLGGRGGYEQYF; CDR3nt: TGTGCCAGCAGCTTAGGGGGTAGAGGGGGCTACGAGCAGTACTTC
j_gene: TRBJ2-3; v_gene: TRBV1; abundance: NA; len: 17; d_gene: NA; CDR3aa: CTSSQAKPAPRTDTQYF; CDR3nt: TGCACCAGCAGCCAAGCGAAGCCAGCGCCCCGCACAGATACGCAGTATTTT
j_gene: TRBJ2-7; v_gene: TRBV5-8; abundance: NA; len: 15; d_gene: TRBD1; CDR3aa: CASSLRQGAYYEQYF; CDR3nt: TGTGCCAGCAGCTTAAGACAGGGGGCATACTACGAGCAGTACTTC
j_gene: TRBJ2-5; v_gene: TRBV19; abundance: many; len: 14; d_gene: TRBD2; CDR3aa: CASSIPGLAETQYF; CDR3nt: TGTGCCAGTAGTATCCCCGGACTAGCGGAGACCCAGTACTTC
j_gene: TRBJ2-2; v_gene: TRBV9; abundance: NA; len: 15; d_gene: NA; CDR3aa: CASSFAPLATGELFF; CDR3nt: TGTGCCAGCAGCTTCGCCCCCCTCGCGACCGGGGAGCTGTTTTTT
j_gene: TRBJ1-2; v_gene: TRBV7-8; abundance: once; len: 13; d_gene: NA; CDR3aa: CASSLGGGYGYTF; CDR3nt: TGTGCCAGCAGCTTAGGGGGGGGCTATGGCTACACCTTC
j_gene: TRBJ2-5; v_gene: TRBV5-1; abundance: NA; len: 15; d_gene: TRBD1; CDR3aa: CASSLGGQGQETQYF; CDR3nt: TGCGCCAGCAGCTTGGGTGGACAGGGACAAGAGACCCAGTACTTC
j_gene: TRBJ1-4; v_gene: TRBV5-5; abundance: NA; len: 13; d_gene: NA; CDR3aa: CASSLESEEKLFF; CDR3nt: TGTGCCAGCAGCTTGGAGTCCGAGGAAAAACTGTTTTTT
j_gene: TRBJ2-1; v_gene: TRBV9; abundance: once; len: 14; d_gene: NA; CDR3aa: CASSVDEDYNEQFF; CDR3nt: TGTGCCAGCAGCGTAGACGAAGATTACAATGAGCAGTTCTTC
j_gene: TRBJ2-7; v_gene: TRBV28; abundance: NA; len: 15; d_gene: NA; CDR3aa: CASSFVTVSSYEQYF; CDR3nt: TGTGCCAGCAGTTTTGTGACGGTGAGCTCCTACGAGCAGTACTTC
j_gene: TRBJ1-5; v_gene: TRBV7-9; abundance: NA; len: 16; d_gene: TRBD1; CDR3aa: CASSQDRVGSNQPQHF; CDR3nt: TGTGCCAGCAGCCAGGACAGGGTCGGTAGCAATCAGCCCCAGCATTTT
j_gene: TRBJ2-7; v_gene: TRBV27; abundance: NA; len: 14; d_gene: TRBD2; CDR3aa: CASGAGAGEYEQYF; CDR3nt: TGTGCCAGCGGCGCTGGGGCGGGAGAGTACGAGCAGTACTTC
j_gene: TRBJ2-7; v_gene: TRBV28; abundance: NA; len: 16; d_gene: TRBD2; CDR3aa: CASSSPFSGSSYEQYF; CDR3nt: TGTGCCAGCAGCAGCCCGTTTAGCGGGAGCTCCTACGAGCAGTACTTC
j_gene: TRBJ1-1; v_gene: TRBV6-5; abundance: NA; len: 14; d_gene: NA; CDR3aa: CASRGAGENTEAFF; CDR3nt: TGTGCCAGCAGAGGGGCAGGGGAGAACACTGAAGCTTTCTTT
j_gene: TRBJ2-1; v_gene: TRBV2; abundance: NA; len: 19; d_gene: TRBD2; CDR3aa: CASREEFFRLAGGGDEQFF; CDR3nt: TGTGCCAGCAGAGAAGAATTTTTCCGACTAGCGGGAGGTGGCGATGAGCAGTTCTTC